These T cell receptor beta chains were read from a single sample in a study. In TCRdb, the RT-PCR reads were re-called with MiXCR into one record per CDR3 protein. The sample lists hundreds of thousands of distinct CDR3 sequences; approximately 15% were seen once. The source material was memory CD4+ T cells from blood. Source of these receptors: a female donor in good health, serving as a healthy control. The CDR3 runs from the conserved cysteine through the conserved F or W.

TRBV4-1 | CASSQGADTEQYF
TRBV5-1 | CASSLGIATNEKLFF
TRBV20-1 | CSASSLSRNSYEQYF
TRBV4-3 | CASSQEATLGETQYF
TRBV10-1 | CASSDLGLSSYNEQFF
TRBV29-1 | CSVVGTAASTDTQYF
TRBV30 | CACPKEDRNYEQYF
TRBV5-1 | CASSPPYGQSSYEQYF
TRBV20-1 | CSAPSGRNTGELFF
TRBV27 | CASRGVTISYEQYF
TRBV5-1 | CASSLGSGTGDEKLFF
TRBV20-1 | CSARAGQGNTEAFF
TRBV5-1 | CASRRDGNSNQPQHF
TRBV5-1 | CASSALTGATGELFF
TRBV5-6 | CASSYYGGGQPQHF
TRBV28 | CASSPSRGQNYGYTF
TRBV5-1 | CASSLGGDEKLFF
TRBV28 | CASSDQTGAQETQYF
TRBV20-1 | CSATTSGSRETQYF
TRBV7-9 | CASSFPGANVLTF
TRBV6-5 | CASTSSGQGFGANVLTF
TRBV7-3 | CASSLYPSVGDFNYGYTF
TRBV18 | CASSSGLGQSYEQYF